This T cell receptor beta chain was found in a study of blood T cell repertoires in COVID-19. About the research overall: Whether acute or convalescent, the COVID-19 samples came from the United States, Italy and Spain.

As processed by the authors: The assay estimated nucleated cells by amplifying reference gene primers. Here immunoSEQ multiplex PCR was the method, and the copy in TCRdb shows in-frame clones only, minus some. V and J calls and clone size are those listed in that table; D and trimming were worked out from the DNA. The sample consists of 150,000 to 180,000 clones, 84% of them appearing once. The CDR3 loop spans 13 amino acids. Per germline, CDR1 SNHLY and CDR2 FYNNEI. Between the trimmed V and J ends, which lost 6 bases and 8 bases, there was a span of 13 bases. The rearrangement links TRBV2 to TRBJ1-4, with D perhaps matching TRBD1 (5 bases). The receptor was derived from a woman aged 45-60 years with acute or convalescent COVID-19. Sequences were obtained from peripheral blood. CDR3 nucleotides: TGTGCCAGCAGAGGGGACGGAGGGGAAAAACTGTTTTTT. Translating gives CASRGDGGEKLFF.